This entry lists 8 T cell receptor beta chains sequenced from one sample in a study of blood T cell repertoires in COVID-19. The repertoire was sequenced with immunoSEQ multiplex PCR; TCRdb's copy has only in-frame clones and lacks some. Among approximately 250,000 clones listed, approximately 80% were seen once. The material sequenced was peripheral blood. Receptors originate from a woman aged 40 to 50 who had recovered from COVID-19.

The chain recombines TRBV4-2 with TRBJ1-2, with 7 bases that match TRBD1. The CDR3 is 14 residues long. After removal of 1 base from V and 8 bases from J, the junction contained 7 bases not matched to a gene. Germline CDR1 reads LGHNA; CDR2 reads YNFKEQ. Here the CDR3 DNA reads TGTGCCAGCAGCCAAGTGGGACAGTTTAGCGGCTACACCTTC. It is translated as CASSQVGQFSGYTF.

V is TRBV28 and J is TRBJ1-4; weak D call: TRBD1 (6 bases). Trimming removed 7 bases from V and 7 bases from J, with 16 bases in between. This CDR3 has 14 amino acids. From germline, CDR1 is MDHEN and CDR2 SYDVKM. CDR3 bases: TGTGCCAGCACTCAACAGGGTGCAACTGAAAAACTGTTTTTT. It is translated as CASTQQGATEKLFF.

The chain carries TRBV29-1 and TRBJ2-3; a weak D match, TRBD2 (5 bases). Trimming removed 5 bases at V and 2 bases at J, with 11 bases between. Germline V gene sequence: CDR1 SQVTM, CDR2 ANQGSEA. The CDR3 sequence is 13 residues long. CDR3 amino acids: CSVLVGDTDTQYF. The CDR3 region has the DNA TGCAGCGTTCTAGTGGGAGACACAGATACGCAGTATTTT.

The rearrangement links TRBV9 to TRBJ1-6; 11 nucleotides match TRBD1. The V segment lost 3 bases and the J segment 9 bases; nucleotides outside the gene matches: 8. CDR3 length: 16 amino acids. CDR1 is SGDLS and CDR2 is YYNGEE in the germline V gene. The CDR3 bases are TGTGCCAGCAGCGCACCCGGGACAGGGGGTATTTCACCCCTCCACTTT. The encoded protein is CASSAPGTGGISPLHF.

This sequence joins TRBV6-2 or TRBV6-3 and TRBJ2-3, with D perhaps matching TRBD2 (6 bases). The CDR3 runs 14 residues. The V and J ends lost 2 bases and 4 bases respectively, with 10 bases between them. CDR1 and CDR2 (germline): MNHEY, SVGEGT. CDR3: CASSYVGGPDTQYF. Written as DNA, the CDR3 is TGTGCCAGCAGTTACGTCGGGGGTCCAGATACGCAGTATTTT.

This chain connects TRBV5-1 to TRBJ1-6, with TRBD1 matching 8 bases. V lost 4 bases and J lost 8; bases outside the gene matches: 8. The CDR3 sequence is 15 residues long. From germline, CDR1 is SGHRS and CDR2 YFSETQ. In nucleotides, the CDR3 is TGCGCCAGCAGCCTGGGACAGGATAGTTATTCACCCCTCCACTTT. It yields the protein CASSLGQDSYSPLHF.

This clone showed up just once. CDR3 coding DNA: TGTGCCAGCAGTCCGACAGCATTAGCTGGCTACACCTTC. Its translation: CASSPTALAGYTF. The J gene is TRBJ1-2, the V gene TRBV6-5; a weak D match, TRBD1 (5 bases). CDR1 and CDR2 from the germline V gene are MNHEY and SVGAGI. V lost 5 bases to trimming and J lost 7 bases, with 14 bases between them. The CDR3 is 13 residues long.

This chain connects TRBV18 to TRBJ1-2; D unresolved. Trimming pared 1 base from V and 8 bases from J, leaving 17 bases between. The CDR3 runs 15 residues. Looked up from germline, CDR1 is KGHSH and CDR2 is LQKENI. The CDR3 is CASSPHPSWTGGYTF. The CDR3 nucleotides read TGTGCCAGCTCACCACACCCGTCCTGGACTGGGGGCTACACCTTC.